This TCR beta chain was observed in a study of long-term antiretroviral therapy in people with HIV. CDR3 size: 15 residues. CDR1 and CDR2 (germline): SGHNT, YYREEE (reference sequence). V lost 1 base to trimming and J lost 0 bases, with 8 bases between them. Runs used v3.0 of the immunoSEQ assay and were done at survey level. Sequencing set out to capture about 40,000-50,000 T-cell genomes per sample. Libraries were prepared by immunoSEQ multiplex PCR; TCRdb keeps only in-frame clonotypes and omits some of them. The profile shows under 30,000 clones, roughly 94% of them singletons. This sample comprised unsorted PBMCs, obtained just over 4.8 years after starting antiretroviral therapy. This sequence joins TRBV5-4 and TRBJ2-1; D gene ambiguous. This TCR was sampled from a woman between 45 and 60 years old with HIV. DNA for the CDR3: TGTGCCAGCAGCTTGCGGCAGAGCTCCTACAATGAGCAGTTCTTC. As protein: CASSLRQSSYNEQFF. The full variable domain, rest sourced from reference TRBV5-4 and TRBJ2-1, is ETGVTQSPTHLIKTRGQQVTLRCSSQSGHNTVSWYQQALGQGPQFIFQYYREEENGRGNFPPRFSGLQFPNYSSELNVNALELDDSALYLCASSLRQSSYNEQFFGPGTRLTVL.